Below are 9 T cell receptor beta chains sequenced from a single sample in a study of blood T cell repertoires in COVID-19. Sequencing was performed with immunoSEQ multiplex PCR; in TCRdb, only in-frame clones are kept and a portion is missing. In the table there are roughly 41,000 clones, around 90% of which are singletons. Specimen: peripheral blood. These receptors came from a human donor in a cohort sampled during active COVID-19.

This sequence joins TRBV6-2 or TRBV6-3 and TRBJ2-1; TRBD2 matches at 8 bases. Trimming at V came to 0 bases and at J to 3 bases, leaving 4 bases not matched to a gene. Germline V lookup: CDR1 MNHEY, CDR2 SVGEGT. The CDR3 covers 16 residues. This CDR3 reads CASSYSGTRNYNEQFF. The CDR3 nucleotides read TGTGCCAGCAGTTACTCGGGGACTAGGAACTACAATGAGCAGTTCTTC.

The chain couples TRBV9 to TRBJ2-4; D gene ambiguous. The CDR3 is 14 amino acids. CDR1 is SGDLS, CDR2 YYNGEE, per germline. Trimming shortened V by 4 bases and J by 8 bases, and 16 bases separated the two germline ends. CDR3 in DNA: TGTGCCAGCAGCTCAAGGATGGCCCGGGACATTCAGTACTTC. Residues: CASSSRMARDIQYF.

The chain combines TRBV27 with TRBJ2-7; 7 bases match TRBD2. J was trimmed by 5 bases and V by 5 bases; bases with no gene match: 15. CDR1 MNHEY and CDR2 SMNVEV come from the germline V gene (reference sequence). This CDR3 spans 16 amino acids. CDR3 nucleotide sequence: TGTGCCAGCAGTGGCCTCAGCGGGAACGCAATGCACGAGCAGTACTTC. Protein sequence: CASSGLSGNAMHEQYF.

A word on this clone: An end of the junction differs from the germline gene, which may be a read error. V and J are TRBV4-1 and TRBJ2-7; no clear D. Germline CDR1 and CDR2: MGHRA and YSYEKL. The CDR3 contains 13 residues. The CDR3 region has the DNA TGCGCCAGCAGCCAAGATCTGAAGAACCCGAGCAACTTC. This sequence encodes CASSQDLKNPSNF.

The chain is built from TRBV7-9 and TRBJ1-1; unclear D gene. The CDR3 is 11 amino acids. Germline CDR1 SEHNR, CDR2 FQNEAQ (reference sequence). Trimming stripped 8 bases from V and 6 bases from J, with 10 bases between. CDR3 sequence reads: CASRGLAEAFF. In DNA, the CDR3 is TGTGCCAGCCGCGGGTTAGCTGAAGCTTTCTTT. Filled out from reference TRBV7-9 and TRBJ1-1, the complete variable domain reads DTGVSQNPRHKITKRGQNVTFRCDPISEHNRLYWYRQTLGQGPEFLTYFQNEAQLEKSRLLSDRFSAERPKGSFSTLEIQRTEQGDSAMYLCASRGLAEAFFGQGTRLTVV.

The J gene is TRBJ2-7, the V gene TRBV5-6, with D tentatively TRBD2 (7 bases). Trimming shortened V by 5 bases and J by 7 bases, and 22 bases separated the two germline ends. The V gene's germline CDR1 is SGHDT and CDR2 YYEEEE. The CDR3 spans 15 residues. The CDR3 bases are TGTGCCAGCAGTCCGGGGCGGGGGCCTTCGGGGGAGCAGTACTTC. It is translated as CASSPGRGPSGEQYF.

This clone was picked up one time. The chain recombines TRBV7-3 with TRBJ2-3, with TRBD2 matching 10 bases. After removal of 5 bases from V and 6 bases from J, the junction contained 5 bases not matched to a gene. The CDR3 totals 14 residues. The V gene's germline CDR1 is SGHTA and CDR2 FQGTGA. CDR3 sequence reads: CASSISGRADTQYF. DNA for the CDR3: TGTGCCAGCAGCATAAGCGGGAGGGCCGATACGCAGTATTTT.

The sample holds one count of this clone. CDR3 DNA sequence: TGTGCCAGTAAGAGCTCCTACAATGAGCAGTTCTTC. Protein sequence: CASKSSYNEQFF. This rearrangement joins TRBV19 to TRBJ2-1; D uncertain. Trimming left V 7 bases short and J 0 bases short, with 4 bases between. CDR3 length equals 12 residues. CDR1 and CDR2 from the germline V gene are LNHDA and SQIVND (reference sequence). The variable domain in full, with the rest retrieved from reference TRBV19 and TRBJ2-1, is DGGITQSPKYLFRKEGQNVTLSCEQNLNHDAMYWYRQDPGQGLRLIYYSQIVNDFQKGDIAEGYSVSREKKESFPLTVTSAQKNPTAFYLCASKSSYNEQFFGPGTRLTVL.

CDR3 DNA sequence: TGTGCCAGCTCACCAGACAGTAACTATGGCTACACCTTC. It yields the protein CASSPDSNYGYTF. The chain has TRBV18 and TRBJ1-2; D is perhaps TRBD1 (5 bases). The germline V and J ends were trimmed by 2 bases and 1 base, with 5 bases remaining between them. CDR1 is KGHSH, CDR2 LQKENI, per germline. This CDR3 comprises 13 residues.